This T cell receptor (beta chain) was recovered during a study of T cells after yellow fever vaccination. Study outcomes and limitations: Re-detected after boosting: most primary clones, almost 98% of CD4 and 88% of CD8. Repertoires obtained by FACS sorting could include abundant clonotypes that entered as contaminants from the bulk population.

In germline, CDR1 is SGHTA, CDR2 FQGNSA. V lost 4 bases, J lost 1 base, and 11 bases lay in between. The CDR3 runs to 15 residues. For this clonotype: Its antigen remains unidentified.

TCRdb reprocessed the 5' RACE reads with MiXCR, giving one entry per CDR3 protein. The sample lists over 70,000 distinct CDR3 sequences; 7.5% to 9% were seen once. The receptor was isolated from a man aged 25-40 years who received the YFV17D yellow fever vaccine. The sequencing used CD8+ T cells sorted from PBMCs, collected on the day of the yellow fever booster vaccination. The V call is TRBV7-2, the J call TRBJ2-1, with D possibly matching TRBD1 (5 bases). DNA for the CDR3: TGTGCCAGCAGCTATGAGACAGTTTCCTACAATGAGCAGTTCTTC. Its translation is CASSYETVSYNEQFF.